A single sample is the source of the 15 T cell receptor beta chains below, sequenced in a study of long-term antiretroviral therapy in people with HIV. Sequencing used immunoSEQ v3.0 at survey level. TCRdb keeps only in-frame clones here, not all; method: immunoSEQ multiplex PCR. This sample has roughly 40,000 clones, with 75% to 90% found just once. This sample comprised unsorted PBMCs, obtained 3.1 years after starting antiretroviral therapy. These receptors were obtained from a woman between 45 and 65 years old with HIV.

The chain couples TRBV30 to TRBJ1-4; D perhaps matches TRBD1 (5 bases). Germline CDR1 is GTSNPN and CDR2 is SVGIG (reference sequence). V lost 0 bases, J lost 8 bases, and 13 bases lay in between. The CDR3 length is 14 residues. CDR3 coding DNA: TGTGCCTGGAGTGTACGGGGGGATGGGGAAAAACTGTTTTTT. Residues: CAWSVRGDGEKLFF. Full variable domain (remainder filled in from reference TRBV30 and TRBJ1-4): SQTIHQWPATLVQPVGSPLSLECTVEGTSNPNLYWYRQAAGRGLQLLFYSVGIGQISSEVPQNLSASRPQDRQFILSSKKLLLSDSGFYLCAWSVRGDGEKLFFGSGTQLSVL.

The chain is built from TRBV10-3 and TRBJ1-5, with a possible D match to TRBD1 (5 bases). CDR1 and CDR2 from the germline V gene are ENHRY and SYGVKD. The ends were cut back, 6 bases at V and 1 base at J, with 13 bases in the middle. CDR3 size: 15 residues. The CDR3 is CAISQGLESNQPQHF. The DNA for the CDR3 is TGTGCCATCAGCCAGGGACTGGAGAGCAATCAGCCCCAGCATTTT.

The chain uses TRBV5-1 and TRBJ2-1; D uncertain. V shed 0 bases and J shed 4 bases, with 11 bases lying between them. Germline CDR1 reads SGHRS; CDR2 reads YFSETQ. The CDR3 spans 15 residues. The CDR3 DNA follows: TGCGCCAGCAGCTTGGCGGCCAATCAATACAATGAGCAGTTCTTC. It is translated as CASSLAANQYNEQFF.

The chain couples TRBV30 to TRBJ2-1; 10 nucleotides line up with TRBD1. V lost 7 bases to trimming and J lost 5 bases; unmatched junction nucleotides: 5. Germline V gene sequence: CDR1 GTSNPN, CDR2 SVGIG (reference sequence). This CDR3 is 13 amino acids long. The chain's CDR3 is CASRDRGHNEQFF. CDR3 bases: TGTGCCTCTCGGGACAGGGGCCACAATGAGCAGTTCTTC.

The CDR3 is CASSLEPGLPNTGELFF. The DNA of the CDR3 is TGTGCCAGCAGCTTGGAGCCGGGACTCCCCAACACCGGGGAGCTGTTTTTT. The chain combines TRBV7-6 with TRBJ2-2, with D possibly being TRBD2 (6 bases). Trimming removed 3 bases from V and 2 bases from J, with 16 bases in between. The CDR3 runs to 17 residues. Germline V gene sequence: CDR1 SGHVS, CDR2 FNYEAQ.

This rearrangement joins TRBV19 to TRBJ1-5; no reliable D call. The CDR3 is made up of 12 amino acids. The germline V and J ends were trimmed by 2 bases and 5 bases, with 4 bases remaining between them. Germline CDR1 reads LNHDA; CDR2 reads SQIVND (reference sequence). CDR3 region: CASSIYYQPQHF. Written as DNA, the CDR3 is TGTGCCAGTAGTATATATTATCAGCCCCAGCATTTT.

The chain carries TRBV4-2 and TRBJ2-3; either TRBD1 or TRBD2 may fit D (7 bases each). The CDR3 is 16 residues long. The V end was cut by 2 bases, the J end by 3 bases, with 15 bases between. Germline values: CDR1 LGHNA, CDR2 YNFKEQ. The CDR3 loop reads CASSQTEQGGTDTQYF. The CDR3, as DNA: TGTGCCAGCAGCCAAACCGAGCAGGGGGGGACAGATACGCAGTATTTT.

The V gene is TRBV18, the J gene TRBJ2-7; D uncertain. V was pared by 6 bases and J by 5 bases, with 14 bases between. The CDR3 sequence is 13 residues long. Germline CDR1 KGHSH, CDR2 LQKENI. Here the CDR3 DNA reads TGTGCCAGCTCTCCGAACTTCATAGACGAGCAGTACTTC. This gives the protein CASSPNFIDEQYF. The full variable domain, its missing parts supplied by reference TRBV18 and TRBJ2-7, is NAGVMQNPRHLVRRRGQEARLRCSPMKGHSHVYWYRQLPEEGLKFMVYLQKENIIDESGMPKERFSAEFPKEGPSILRIQQVVRGDSAAYFCASSPNFIDEQYFGPGTRLTVT.

This clone occurred once. This chain connects TRBV7-9 to TRBJ1-4, with 8 bases lining up with TRBD1. The CDR3 loop spans 17 amino acids. J lost 7 bases, V lost 1 base, and 11 bases had no gene match. CDR1 and CDR2 (germline): SEHNR, FQNEAQ (reference sequence). CDR3 region: CASSLEGRTGFFEKLFF. CDR3 DNA sequence: TGTGCCAGCAGCTTAGAAGGCCGGACAGGGTTTTTTGAAAAACTGTTTTTT.

The V and J genes are TRBV2 and TRBJ1-6; D is ambiguous. V lost 4 bases to trimming and J lost 7 bases, with 14 bases between them. The CDR3 runs to 15 residues. Germline-derived CDR1 and CDR2 are SNHLY and FYNNEI. The CDR3 region is CASSGFRGANSPLHF. In nucleotides, the CDR3 is TGTGCCAGCAGTGGGTTCCGAGGCGCGAATTCACCCCTCCACTTT.

This chain connects TRBV6-5 to TRBJ1-2; D remains ambiguous. This CDR3 has 11 residues. V lost 10 bases, J lost 4 bases, and 10 bases lay in between. Germline-derived CDR1 and CDR2 are MNHEY and SVGAGI. The CDR3 DNA sequence: TGTGCCACCGACTCAGGCTATGGCTACACCTTC. This encodes CATDSGYGYTF.

The rearrangement links TRBV7-9 to TRBJ1-2; no clear D gene. Trimming stripped 1 base from V and 2 bases from J, with 17 bases between. Per germline, CDR1 SEHNR and CDR2 FQNEAQ (reference sequence). This CDR3 spans 17 amino acids. Here the CDR3 reads CASSLDVMGYLNYGYTF. The CDR3 nucleotides read TGTGCCAGCAGCTTAGACGTCATGGGGTACCTCAACTATGGCTACACCTTC.

The chain uses TRBV18 and TRBJ2-7; TRBD2 matches at 12 bases. With 2 bases clipped from V and 1 base from J, the junction kept 9 bases outside the gene matches. This CDR3 has 18 residues. The germline CDR1 and CDR2 sequences are KGHSH and LQKENI. As DNA, the CDR3 is TGTGCCAGCTCACCATTCCCTAGCGGGGGGGCCGGTTCCTACGAGCAGTACTTC. Amino acid sequence: CASSPFPSGGAGSYEQYF.

The rearrangement uses TRBV7-3 and TRBJ2-1; 11 bases are shared with TRBD2. CDR1 is SGHTA and CDR2 is FQGTGA in the germline V gene. This CDR3 contains 14 residues. Trimming took 5 bases from V and 9 from J; bases not matched to a gene: 6. The DNA of the CDR3 is TGTGCCAGCAGCGCCCTAGCGGGGGGAAGTGAGCAGTTCTTC. It codes for CASSALAGGSEQFF.

The genes are TRBV30 and TRBJ1-1; TRBD1 is a possible D gene (5 bases). Trimming cost V 3 bases and J 0 bases, with 17 bases left between them. Germline assignment: CDR1 GTSNPN and CDR2 SVGIG (reference sequence). This CDR3 has 16 residues. The CDR3 here is CAWRRRETIMNTEAFF. The CDR3 coding sequence is TGTGCCTGGAGGCGCAGGGAGACGATCATGAACACTGAAGCTTTCTTT.